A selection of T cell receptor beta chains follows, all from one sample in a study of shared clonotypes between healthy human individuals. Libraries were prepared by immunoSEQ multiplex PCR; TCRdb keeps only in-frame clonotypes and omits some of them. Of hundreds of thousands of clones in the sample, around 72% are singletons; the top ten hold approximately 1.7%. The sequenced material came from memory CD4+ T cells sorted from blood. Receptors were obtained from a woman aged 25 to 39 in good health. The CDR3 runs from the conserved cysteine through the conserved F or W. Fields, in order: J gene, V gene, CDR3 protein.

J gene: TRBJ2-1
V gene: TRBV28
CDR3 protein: CASSLWERSYNEQFF

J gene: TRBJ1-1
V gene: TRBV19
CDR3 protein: CASSTPRQGEAFF

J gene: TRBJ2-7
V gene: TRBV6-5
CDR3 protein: CASIPLPPLEQYF

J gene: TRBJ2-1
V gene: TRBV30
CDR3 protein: CAWRGGTTRYNEQFF

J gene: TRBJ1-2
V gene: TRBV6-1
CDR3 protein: CASSAQNYGYTF

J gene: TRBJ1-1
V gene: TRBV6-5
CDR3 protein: CASTPGVLTEAFF

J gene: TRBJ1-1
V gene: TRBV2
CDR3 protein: CASSVQVPEAFF

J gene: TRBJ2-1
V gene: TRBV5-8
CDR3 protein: CATSRGRQNNEQFF

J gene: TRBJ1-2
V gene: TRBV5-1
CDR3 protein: CASSLSVKSGQNYGYTF

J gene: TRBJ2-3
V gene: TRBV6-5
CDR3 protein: CASKSGISTDTQYF

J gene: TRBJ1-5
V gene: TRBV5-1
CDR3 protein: CASSPGQVNQPQHF

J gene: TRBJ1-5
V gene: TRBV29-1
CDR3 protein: CSVEDVGSGQPQHF

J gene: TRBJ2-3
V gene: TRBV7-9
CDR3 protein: CASSRGLAGHGTDTQYF